The 23 T cell receptor beta chains in this list originate from one sample, sequenced in a study of blood T cell repertoires in COVID-19. Libraries were prepared by immunoSEQ multiplex PCR; TCRdb keeps only in-frame clonotypes and omits some of them. The sample contains fewer than 150,000 clones, about 79% of which appear only once. Sequenced: peripheral blood. These receptors were obtained from a woman in her forties or fifties with acute or convalescent COVID-19.

V usage is TRBV4-2 and J usage is TRBJ1-2; 8 positions agree with TRBD1. Per germline, CDR1 LGHNA and CDR2 YNFKEQ. The V gene end was trimmed by 1 base and the J gene end by 3 bases; junction bases not matched to a gene: 7. The CDR3 runs 16 residues. CDR3: CASSQGTGLSDYGYTF. The CDR3, as DNA: TGTGCCAGCAGCCAAGGGACAGGGTTAAGTGACTATGGCTACACCTTC.

The chain uses TRBV7-9 and TRBJ1-3, with unresolved D. The CDR3 has 15 residues. Germline CDR1 is SEHNR and CDR2 is FQNEAQ (reference sequence). V lost 1 base and J lost 8, with 15 bases in between. The CDR3 bases are TGTGCCAGCAGCTTAGACAGTATCGGGGTATACACCATATATTTT. Amino acid sequence: CASSLDSIGVYTIYF.

The CDR3 DNA sequence: TGCGCCAGCAGCCCCGGGACTAGCGGGTTAAATGAGCAGTTCTTC. Translated: CASSPGTSGLNEQFF. The gene calls are TRBV5-1 and TRBJ2-1; 12 nucleotides line up with TRBD2. The germline V gene encodes CDR1 SGHRS and CDR2 YFSETQ. The CDR3 spans 15 residues. Losses at the gene ends were 4 bases for V and 7 bases for J; bases not matched to a gene: 6.

V is TRBV6-5 and J is TRBJ1-2; TRBD1 matches 9 bases. Per the germline V gene, CDR1 is MNHEY and CDR2 is SVGAGI. The ends lost 6 bases at V and 5 bases at J; junction bases unmatched: 10. The CDR3 consists of 15 residues. The CDR3 is CASRGPGQGGYGYTF. CDR3 coding DNA: TGTGCCAGCAGGGGCCCGGGACAGGGTGGTTATGGCTACACCTTC.

This clone was seen a single time. The CDR3 DNA is TGTGCCAGCAGCCAAGACAGGGGACACTGGTACGAGCAGTACTTC. Protein product: CASSQDRGHWYEQYF. The chain joins TRBV4-2 to TRBJ2-7; TRBD1 might be the D (6 bases). The CDR3 is made up of 15 amino acids. Germline CDR1 LGHNA, CDR2 YNFKEQ. Trimming cost V 0 bases and J 4 bases, with 13 bases left between them.

This chain joins TRBV2 and TRBJ1-5; a weak D match, TRBD1 (6 bases). The length of the CDR3 is 15 residues. The V end was cut by 6 bases, the J end by 0 bases, with 12 bases between. CDR1 SNHLY and CDR2 FYNNEI come from the germline V gene. This CDR3 is CASRQGSGSNQPQHF. The CDR3 DNA reads TGTGCCAGCAGACAGGGTTCTGGTAGCAATCAGCCCCAGCATTTT.

The chain joins TRBV5-4 to TRBJ2-1; no firm D call. V lost 3 bases and J 10 bases, leaving 14 bases between the germline ends. In germline, CDR1 is SGHNT, CDR2 YYREEE (reference sequence). CDR3 length equals 13 residues. In DNA form, the CDR3 reads TGTGCCAGCAGCTGGCGACCCCCGGAGGAGCAGTTCTTC. Translating it yields CASSWRPPEEQFF.

The J gene is TRBJ1-2, the V gene TRBV20-1; the D gene is possibly TRBD1 (5 bases). The germline gives CDR1 DFQATT, CDR2 SNEGSKA (reference sequence). This CDR3 has 11 amino acids. The V and J ends lost 5 bases and 8 bases respectively, with 12 bases between them. The CDR3 nucleotides read TGCAGTGCTCGGGACTTAAGGGGCTACACCTTC. It encodes CSARDLRGYTF.

The chain combines TRBV5-1 with TRBJ1-4, with D possibly matching TRBD1 (6 bases). Trimming took 2 bases from V and 6 from J, leaving 14 bases between them. The CDR3 runs 15 residues. CDR1 SGHRS and CDR2 YFSETQ come from the germline V gene. Written as DNA, the CDR3 is TGCGCCAGCAGCTTTGGACAGCCCCCATATGAAAAACTGTTTTTT. Amino acids: CASSFGQPPYEKLFF.

The rearrangement links TRBV9 to TRBJ2-3; the D gene is possibly TRBD2 (5 bases). Trimming stripped 0 bases from V and 5 bases from J, with 10 bases between. The CDR3 consists of 14 residues. CDR1 is SGDLS, CDR2 YYNGEE, per germline. CDR3 protein: CASSVGARGDTQYF. The CDR3 DNA sequence: TGTGCCAGCAGCGTAGGAGCCCGGGGAGATACGCAGTATTTT. The full variable domain, completed using reference TRBV9 and TRBJ2-3, is DSGVTQTPKHLITATGQRVTLRCSPRSGDLSVYWYQQSLDQGLQFLIQYYNGEERAKGNILERFSAQQFPDLHSELNLSSLELGDSALYFCASSVGARGDTQYFGPGTRLTVL.

The chain joins TRBV29-1 to TRBJ2-5; 7 nucleotides match TRBD1. J gave up 7 bases and V 8 bases, and 7 bases lay outside the gene matches. The CDR3 is made up of 11 amino acids. The germline gives CDR1 SQVTM, CDR2 ANQGSEA. The CDR3 region is CSSATGPTQYF. CDR3 nucleotide sequence: TGCAGCTCTGCGACAGGGCCGACCCAGTACTTC. The whole variable domain, filled in from reference TRBV29-1 and TRBJ2-5, reads SAVISQKPSRDICQRGTSLTIQCQVDSQVTMMFWYRQQPGQSLTLIATANQGSEATYESGFVIDKFPISRPNLTFSTLTVSNMSPEDSSIYLCSSATGPTQYFGPGTRLLVL.

The chain carries TRBV11-2 and TRBJ1-3; D is unclear. CDR1 and CDR2 (germline): SGHAT, FQNNGV. V lost 0 bases and J lost 0, with 9 bases in between. The CDR3 spans 16 residues. As DNA, the CDR3 is TGTGCCAGCAGCTTAGATCCGGTCTACTCTGGAAACACCATATATTTT. Encoded protein: CASSLDPVYSGNTIYF.

The rearrangement joins TRBV27 to TRBJ1-1, with TRBD1 matching over 10 bases. The CDR3 length is 16 residues. V lost 3 bases to trimming and J lost 1 base; unmatched junction nucleotides: 5. Germline CDR1 is MNHEY and CDR2 is SMNVEV (reference sequence). The CDR3: CASSFWTGGRNTEAFF. The CDR3 DNA sequence: TGTGCCAGCAGTTTTTGGACAGGGGGAAGGAACACTGAAGCTTTCTTT.

V is TRBV5-1 and J is TRBJ2-4, with 9 bases identical to TRBD1. With 0 bases clipped from V and 3 bases from J, the junction kept 1 base outside the gene matches. Per the germline V gene, CDR1 is SGHRS and CDR2 is YFSETQ. CDR3 length: 15 residues. CDR3: CASSLGDRVKNIQYF. CDR3 nucleotide sequence: TGCGCCAGCAGCTTGGGGGACAGGGTCAAAAACATTCAGTACTTC.

This clone was seen a few times. V usage is TRBV5-8 and J usage is TRBJ2-7; 8 bases fit TRBD1. Germline V lookup: CDR1 SGHTS, CDR2 YDEGEE. The ends lost 4 bases at V and 0 bases at J; junction bases unmatched: 6. CDR3 length: 15 amino acids. CDR3 sequence: CASSDGTGTSYEQYF. The CDR3 DNA reads TGTGCCAGCAGCGACGGGACAGGAACCTCCTACGAGCAGTACTTC.

The genes are TRBV27 and TRBJ2-7; 10 bases agree with TRBD1. This CDR3 has 15 residues. V was clipped by 1 base and J by 5 bases; unmatched bases: 5. From germline, CDR1 is MNHEY and CDR2 SMNVEV (reference sequence). CDR3 in DNA: TGTGCCAGCAGTTTATTAGGGACAGGGGCCCACGAGCAGTACTTC. It translates to CASSLLGTGAHEQYF.

The CDR3, as DNA: TGTGCCAGCAGTGAGAGGGACACCTACGAGCAGTACTTC. Its translation is CASSERDTYEQYF. The rearrangement joins TRBV6-1 to TRBJ2-7; tentative D call: TRBD1 (6 bases). CDR3 size: 13 residues. V lost 3 bases, J lost 2 bases, and 8 bases lay in between. Germline V gene sequence: CDR1 MNHNS, CDR2 SASEGT.

V and J are TRBV6-1 and TRBJ2-3; D unresolved. Germline V gives CDR1 MNHNS, CDR2 SASEGT. CDR3 size: 13 residues. With 3 bases removed from V and 4 bases from J, the gap between germline ends came to 8 bases. CDR3 amino acids: CASSDVFSDTQYF. Here the CDR3 DNA reads TGTGCCAGCAGTGACGTCTTCTCAGATACGCAGTATTTT.

This clone was recorded once. The V gene is TRBV2, the J gene TRBJ2-1; the match to TRBD2 covers 8 bases. The CDR3 spans 16 residues. V lost 3 bases, J lost 2 bases, and 6 bases stayed unmatched. From germline, CDR1 is SNHLY and CDR2 FYNNEI. CDR3: CASSDLRGGTYNEQFF. The CDR3 region has the DNA TGTGCCAGCAGTGATCTTCGCGGGGGGACCTACAATGAGCAGTTCTTC.

This chain uses TRBV27 with TRBJ1-3; 9 bases match TRBD1. V lost 0 bases to trimming and J lost 0 bases; unmatched junction nucleotides: 6. The CDR3 runs to 18 residues. The germline V gene has CDR1 MNHEY and CDR2 SMNVEV (reference sequence). The CDR3, as DNA: TGTGCCAGCAGTTTATCCCCGGGACAGGGAACCTCTGGAAACACCATATATTTT. It codes for CASSLSPGQGTSGNTIYF.

This chain uses TRBV5-8 with TRBJ2-7, with 8 bases identical to TRBD1. The germline gives CDR1 SGHTS, CDR2 YDEGEE. This CDR3 has 15 residues. The J segment lost 2 bases and the V segment lost 0 bases, leaving 4 bases of the junction unmatched. CDR3 loop: CASSLGGQGTYEQYF. DNA for the CDR3: TGTGCCAGCAGCTTGGGCGGACAGGGAACCTACGAGCAGTACTTC.

This clone has only one observation. The V call is TRBV28, the J call TRBJ1-6; no definite D call. Germline values: CDR1 MDHEN, CDR2 SYDVKM. Trimming removed 5 bases from V and 7 bases from J, with 12 bases in between. The CDR3 length is 14 residues. CDR3 residues: CASSPREGNSPLHF. DNA for the CDR3: TGTGCCAGCAGTCCCCGAGAGGGAAATTCACCCCTCCACTTT.

This clone has more than one count but fewer than ten. This chain uses TRBV27 with TRBJ1-5; TRBD1 is a possible D gene (6 bases). The CDR3 sequence is 16 residues long. V lost 7 bases and J lost 4, with 20 bases in between. Germline CDR1 reads MNHEY; CDR2 reads SMNVEV (reference sequence). The DNA of the CDR3 is TGTGCCAGCATGCGGGTATTCAGGACAGCGAATCAGCCCCAGCATTTT. Protein sequence: CASMRVFRTANQPQHF.